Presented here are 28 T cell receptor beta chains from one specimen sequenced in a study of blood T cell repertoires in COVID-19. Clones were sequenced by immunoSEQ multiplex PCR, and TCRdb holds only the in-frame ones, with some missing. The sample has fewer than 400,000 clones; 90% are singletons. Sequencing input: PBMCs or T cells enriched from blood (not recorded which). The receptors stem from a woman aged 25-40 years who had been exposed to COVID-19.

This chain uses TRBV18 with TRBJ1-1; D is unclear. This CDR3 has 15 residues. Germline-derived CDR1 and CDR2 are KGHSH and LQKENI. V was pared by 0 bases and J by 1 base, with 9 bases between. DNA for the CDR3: TGTGCCAGCTCACCACCTCAACAGAAGAACACTGAAGCTTTCTTT. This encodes CASSPPQQKNTEAFF.

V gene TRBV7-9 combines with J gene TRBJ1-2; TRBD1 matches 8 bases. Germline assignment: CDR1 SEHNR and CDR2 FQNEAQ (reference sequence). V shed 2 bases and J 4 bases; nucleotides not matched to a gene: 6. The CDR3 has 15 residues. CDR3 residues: CASSLMGDRSYGYTF. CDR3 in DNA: TGTGCCAGCAGCTTAATGGGGGACAGGAGCTATGGCTACACCTTC.

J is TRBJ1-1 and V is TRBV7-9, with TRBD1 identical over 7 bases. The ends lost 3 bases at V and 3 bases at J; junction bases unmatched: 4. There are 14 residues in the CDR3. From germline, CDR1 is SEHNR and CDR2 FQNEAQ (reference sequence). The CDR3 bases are TGTGCCAGCAGCTTGTCCGACAGGGACACTGAAGCTTTCTTT. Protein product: CASSLSDRDTEAFF. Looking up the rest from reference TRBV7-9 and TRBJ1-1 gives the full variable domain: DTGVSQNPRHKITKRGQNVTFRCDPISEHNRLYWYRQTLGQGPEFLTYFQNEAQLEKSRLLSDRFSAERPKGSFSTLEIQRTEQGDSAMYLCASSLSDRDTEAFFGQGTRLTVV.

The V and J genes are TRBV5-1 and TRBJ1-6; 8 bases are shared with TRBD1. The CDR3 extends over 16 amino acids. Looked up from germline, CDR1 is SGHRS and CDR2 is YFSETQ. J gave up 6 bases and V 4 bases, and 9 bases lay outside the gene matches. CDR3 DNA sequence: TGCGCCAGCAGCCCCCGACAGGGGACTTCTAATTCACCCCTCCACTTT. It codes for CASSPRQGTSNSPLHF.

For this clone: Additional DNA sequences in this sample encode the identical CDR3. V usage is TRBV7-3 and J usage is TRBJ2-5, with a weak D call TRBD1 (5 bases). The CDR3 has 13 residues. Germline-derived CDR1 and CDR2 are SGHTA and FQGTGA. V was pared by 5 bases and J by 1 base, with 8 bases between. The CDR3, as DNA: TGTGCCAGCAGCCGGACACTCCAAGAGACCCAGTACTTC. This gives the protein CASSRTLQETQYF.

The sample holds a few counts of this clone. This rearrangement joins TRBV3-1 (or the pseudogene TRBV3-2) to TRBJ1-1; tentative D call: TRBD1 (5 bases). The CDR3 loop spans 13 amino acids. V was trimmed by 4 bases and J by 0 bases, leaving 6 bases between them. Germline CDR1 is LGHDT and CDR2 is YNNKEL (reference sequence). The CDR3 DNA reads TGTGCCAGCAGCCGACAGATGAACACTGAAGCTTTCTTT. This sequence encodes CASSRQMNTEAFF.

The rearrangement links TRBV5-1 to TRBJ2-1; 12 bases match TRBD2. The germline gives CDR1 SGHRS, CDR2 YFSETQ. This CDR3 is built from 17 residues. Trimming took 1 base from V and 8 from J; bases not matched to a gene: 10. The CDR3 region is CASSLLEASGGVYEQFF. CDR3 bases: TGCGCCAGCAGCTTGTTGGAGGCTAGCGGGGGGGTCTATGAGCAGTTCTTC.

CDR3: CASSQQGVINTEAFF. The CDR3 DNA reads TGTGCCAGCAGCCAACAGGGGGTCATTAACACTGAAGCTTTCTTT. This rearrangement joins TRBV16 to TRBJ1-1, with TRBD1 identical over 7 bases. The CDR3 spans 15 residues. V shed 2 bases and J 2 bases; nucleotides not matched to a gene: 5. CDR1 is KGHSY, CDR2 FQNENV, per germline.

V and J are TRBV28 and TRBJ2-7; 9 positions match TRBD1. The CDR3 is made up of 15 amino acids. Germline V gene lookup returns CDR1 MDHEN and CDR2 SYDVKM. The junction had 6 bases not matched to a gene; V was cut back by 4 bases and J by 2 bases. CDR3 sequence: CASSYRGLRAYEQYF. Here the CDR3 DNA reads TGTGCCAGCAGTTACAGGGGGCTTAGGGCCTACGAGCAGTACTTC.

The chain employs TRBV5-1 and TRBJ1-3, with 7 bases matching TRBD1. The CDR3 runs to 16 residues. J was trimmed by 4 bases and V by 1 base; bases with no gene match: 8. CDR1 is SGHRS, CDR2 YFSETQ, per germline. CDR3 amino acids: CASSLSHRTGGNTIYF. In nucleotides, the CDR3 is TGCGCCAGCAGCTTGTCCCATAGGACAGGCGGAAACACCATATATTTT. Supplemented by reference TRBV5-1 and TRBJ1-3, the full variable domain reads KAGVTQTPRYLIKTRGQQVTLSCSPISGHRSVSWYQQTPGQGLQFLFEYFSETQRNKGNFPGRFSGRQFSNSRSEMNVSTLELGDSALYLCASSLSHRTGGNTIYFGEGSWLTVV.

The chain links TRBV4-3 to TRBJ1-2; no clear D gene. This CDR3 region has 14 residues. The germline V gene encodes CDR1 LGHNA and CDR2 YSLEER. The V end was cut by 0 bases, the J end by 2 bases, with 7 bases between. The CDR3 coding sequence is TGCGCCAGCAGCCAAGATGGGCAGAACTATGGCTACACCTTC. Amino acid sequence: CASSQDGQNYGYTF.

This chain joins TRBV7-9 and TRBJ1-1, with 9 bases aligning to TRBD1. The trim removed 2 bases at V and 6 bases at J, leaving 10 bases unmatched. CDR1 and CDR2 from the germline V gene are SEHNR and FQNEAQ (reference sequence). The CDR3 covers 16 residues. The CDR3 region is CASSLIQGQGSAEAFF. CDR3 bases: TGTGCCAGCAGCTTAATCCAGGGACAGGGTTCCGCTGAAGCTTTCTTT.

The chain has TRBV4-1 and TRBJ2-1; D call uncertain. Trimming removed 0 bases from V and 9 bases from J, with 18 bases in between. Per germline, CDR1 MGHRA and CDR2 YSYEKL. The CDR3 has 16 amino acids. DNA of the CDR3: TGCGCCAGCAGCCAAGATATGAGAGTGTTTGGTGGTGAGCAGTTCTTC. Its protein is CASSQDMRVFGGEQFF.

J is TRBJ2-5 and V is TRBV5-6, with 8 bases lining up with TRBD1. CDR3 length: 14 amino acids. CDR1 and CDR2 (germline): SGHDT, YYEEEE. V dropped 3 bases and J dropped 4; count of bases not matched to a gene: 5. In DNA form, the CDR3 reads TGTGCCAGCAGCTCCGGACAGGGAGCAGAGACCCAGTACTTC. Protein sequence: CASSSGQGAETQYF.

The CDR3 DNA reads as TGTGCCAGCAGCTTAGTTCCAGACAATGAGCAGTTCTTC. This sequence encodes CASSLVPDNEQFF. This chain joins TRBV11-2 and TRBJ2-1; D is undetermined. The CDR3 covers 13 residues. Germline V lookup: CDR1 SGHAT, CDR2 FQNNGV. V was cut by 1 base and J by 5 bases, with 6 bases left in between.

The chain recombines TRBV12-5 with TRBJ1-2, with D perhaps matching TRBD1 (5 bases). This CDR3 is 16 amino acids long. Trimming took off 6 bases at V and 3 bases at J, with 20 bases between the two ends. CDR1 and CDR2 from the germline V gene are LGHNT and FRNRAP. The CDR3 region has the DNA TGTGCTAGTGGCCCAAATTTTTTGCAGGGCGACTATGGCTACACCTTC. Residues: CASGPNFLQGDYGYTF.

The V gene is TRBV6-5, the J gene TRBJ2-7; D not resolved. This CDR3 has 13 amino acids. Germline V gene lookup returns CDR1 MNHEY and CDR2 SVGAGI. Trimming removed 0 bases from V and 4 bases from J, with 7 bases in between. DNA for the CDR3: TGTGCCAGCAGTTACTCGACTTCTTACGAGCAGTACTTC. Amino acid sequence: CASSYSTSYEQYF.

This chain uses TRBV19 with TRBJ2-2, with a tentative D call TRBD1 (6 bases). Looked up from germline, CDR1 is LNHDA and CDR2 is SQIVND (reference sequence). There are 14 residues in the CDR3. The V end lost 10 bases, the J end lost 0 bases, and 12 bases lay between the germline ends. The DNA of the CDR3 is TGTGCCACTACGGACAGAGCGAACACCGGGGAGCTGTTTTTT. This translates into CATTDRANTGELFF.

CDR3 loop: CSVGGGSEARETQYF. The CDR3 DNA sequence: TGCAGCGTCGGTGGTGGGAGTGAGGCGCGGGAGACCCAGTACTTC. The chain has TRBV29-1 and TRBJ2-5, with D maybe TRBD2 (5 bases). The germline CDR1 and CDR2 sequences are SQVTM and ANQGSEA. Trimming removed 6 bases from V and 5 bases from J, with 22 bases in between. This CDR3 is built from 15 residues. The full variable domain, completed using reference TRBV29-1 and TRBJ2-5, is SAVISQKPSRDICQRGTSLTIQCQVDSQVTMMFWYRQQPGQSLTLIATANQGSEATYESGFVIDKFPISRPNLTFSTLTVSNMSPEDSSIYLCSVGGGSEARETQYFGPGTRLLVL.

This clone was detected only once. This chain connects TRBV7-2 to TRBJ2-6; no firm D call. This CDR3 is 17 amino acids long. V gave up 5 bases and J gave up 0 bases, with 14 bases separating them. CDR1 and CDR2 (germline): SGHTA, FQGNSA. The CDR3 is CASSLRSSVSGANVLTF. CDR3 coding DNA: TGTGCCAGCAGCCTACGGTCCAGCGTCTCTGGGGCCAACGTCCTGACTTTC.

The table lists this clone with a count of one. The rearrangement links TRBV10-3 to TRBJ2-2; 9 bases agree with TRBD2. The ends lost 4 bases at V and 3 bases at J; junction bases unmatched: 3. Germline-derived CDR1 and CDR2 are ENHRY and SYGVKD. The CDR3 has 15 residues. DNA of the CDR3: TGTGCCATCAGTGCCGCGGGGGGGGACACCGGGGAGCTGTTTTTT. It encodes CAISAAGGDTGELFF.

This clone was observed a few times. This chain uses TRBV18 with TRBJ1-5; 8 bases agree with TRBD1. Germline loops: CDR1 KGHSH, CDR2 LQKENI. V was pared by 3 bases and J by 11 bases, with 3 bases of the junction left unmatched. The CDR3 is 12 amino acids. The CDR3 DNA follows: TGTGCCAGCTCACCGGACAGGGACACCCAGCATTTT. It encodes CASSPDRDTQHF.

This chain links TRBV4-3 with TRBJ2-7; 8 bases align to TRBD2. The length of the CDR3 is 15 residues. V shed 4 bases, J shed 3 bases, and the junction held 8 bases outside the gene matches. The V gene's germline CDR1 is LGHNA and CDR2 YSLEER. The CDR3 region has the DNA TGCGCCAGCAGCCCAATAGTCAGCGGGGGCTACGAGCAGTACTTC. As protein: CASSPIVSGGYEQYF.

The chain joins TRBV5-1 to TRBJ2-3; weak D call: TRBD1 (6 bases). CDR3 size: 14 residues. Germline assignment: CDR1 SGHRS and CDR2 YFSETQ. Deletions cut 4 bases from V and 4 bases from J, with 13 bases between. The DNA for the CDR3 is TGCGCCAGCAGCCCGGGACAAAGGGCAGATACGCAGTATTTT. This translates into CASSPGQRADTQYF.

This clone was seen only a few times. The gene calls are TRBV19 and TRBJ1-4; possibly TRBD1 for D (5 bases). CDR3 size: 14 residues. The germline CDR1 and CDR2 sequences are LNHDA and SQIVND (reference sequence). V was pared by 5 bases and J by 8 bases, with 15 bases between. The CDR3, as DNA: TGTGCCAGTAGTCTCCCGGGGGGAAGGGAAAAACTGTTTTTT. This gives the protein CASSLPGGREKLFF.

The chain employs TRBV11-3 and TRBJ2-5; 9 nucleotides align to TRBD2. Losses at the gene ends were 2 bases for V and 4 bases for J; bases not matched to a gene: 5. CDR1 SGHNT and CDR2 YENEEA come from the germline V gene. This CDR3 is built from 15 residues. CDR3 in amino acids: CASSLTGLAGETQYF. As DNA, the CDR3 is TGTGCCAGCAGCTTAACGGGACTAGCTGGAGAGACCCAGTACTTC.

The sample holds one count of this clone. Here the CDR3 DNA reads TGCGCCAGCACGACAGGGGTGGCGGGGAACACTGAAGCTTTCTTT. This codes for CASTTGVAGNTEAFF. The chain recombines TRBV5-1 with TRBJ1-1; 8 nucleotides align to TRBD1. The CDR3 contains 15 residues. V shed 6 bases, J shed 1 base, and the junction held 8 bases outside the gene matches. Looked up from germline, CDR1 is SGHRS and CDR2 is YFSETQ. Looking up the rest from reference TRBV5-1 and TRBJ1-1 gives the full variable domain: KAGVTQTPRYLIKTRGQQVTLSCSPISGHRSVSWYQQTPGQGLQFLFEYFSETQRNKGNFPGRFSGRQFSNSRSEMNVSTLELGDSALYLCASTTGVAGNTEAFFGQGTRLTVV.

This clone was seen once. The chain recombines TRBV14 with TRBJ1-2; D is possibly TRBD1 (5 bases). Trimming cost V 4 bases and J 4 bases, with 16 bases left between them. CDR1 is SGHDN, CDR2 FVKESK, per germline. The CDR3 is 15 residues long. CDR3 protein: CASSRIRGLSYGYTF. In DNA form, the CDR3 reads TGTGCCAGCAGCCGAATAAGGGGCCTTAGCTATGGCTACACCTTC.